This T cell receptor beta chain was identified in a study of cytotoxic CD8 clonotypes in ibrutinib-treated CLL. Across the study: Response samples were drawn at a median of about twelve months of treatment, range 6 to 36.

The assay was immunoSEQ multiplex PCR, and TCRdb's table has in-frame clones only and misses some. Counted here are about 160,000 clones, roughly 84% occurring once; the ten biggest clones make up approximately 3%. V was clipped by 5 bases and J by 0 bases; unmatched bases: 9. Germline CDR1 is SGHVS and CDR2 is FNYEAQ. The CDR3 contains 16 residues. Study-level points and caveats: The clonality went up when patients responded to ibrutinib and dropped back toward baseline at progression. Under therapy, public clonotypes either contracted or stayed stable, and they were uncommon. Baseline clonality, higher than in age-matched healthy donors, tracked circulating CD8+ T-cell counts.

A note on this clone: Its antigen is not known.

The chain has TRBV7-6 and TRBJ2-7; 8 bases agree with TRBD2. This receptor was identified in a human donor with chronic lymphocytic leukemia. The sample in question was PBMCs, obtained at disease progression, from a patient treated with ibrutinib. Here the CDR3 DNA reads TGTGCCAGCAGCCCCCTGGGGCGGGAGGTCTCCTACGAGCAGTACTTC. Translated: CASSPLGREVSYEQYF.